What follows is one T cell receptor beta chain and its context. Its cognate antigen is unknown. Transcripts of RNA were the source for amplifying TCR beta CDR3 regions. Following a first-round RT-PCR that used HTBI primers, a second-round multiplex PCR was carried out. Each CDR3 protein is one row after TCRdb ran MiXCR on the multiplex PCR reads. The sample includes 40,000 to 45,000 distinct CDR3 sequences, 52% of them seen just once. The sample comes from a study of Graves' ophthalmopathy and Graves' hyperthyroidism. General study findings and limits: In predicting ophthalmopathy progression, the model reached about 71% sensitivity and roughly 74% specificity. Blood shared most expanded thyroid clonotypes above 0.001 frequency.

V was shortened by 4 bases and J by 5 bases, with 9 bases between the two germline ends. The CDR3 totals 12 residues. Germline-derived CDR1 and CDR2 are SGDLS and YYNGEE. Ophthalmopathy-affected donors exhibited moderate-to-severe activity, CAS ≥3, NOSPECS ≥4, and duration under 3 months. A diagnosis was made from clinical symptoms together with serum thyroxine, TRAb, thyroid ultrasound and orbital computed tomography. Sequencing was carried out using peripheral blood. The sequence derives from an adult man with Graves' ophthalmopathy. This chain uses TRBV9 with TRBJ1-1; D is possibly TRBD1 (6 bases). CDR3 sequence: CASSSGQTEAFF. The CDR3, as DNA: TGTGCCAGCAGCTCTGGACAGACTGAAGCTTTCTTT.